Here is one T cell receptor beta chain with its context. The sample originates from a study of blood T cell repertoires in COVID-19. For the study at large: T cells, B-cell-depleted T cells, or PBMCs provided the cDNA or gDNA that served as material.

Data came from immunoSEQ multiplex PCR; TCRdb stores just in-frame clones and leaves some out. The sample consists of roughly 70,000 clones, approximately 80% of them appearing once. This CDR3 comprises 13 residues. Germline V gene lookup returns CDR1 MNHEY and CDR2 SVGAGI. Losses at the gene ends were 2 bases for V and 11 bases for J; bases not matched to a gene: 7. The chain couples TRBV6-5 to TRBJ1-1; 8 bases match TRBD1. The sample consisted of peripheral blood. The source is a man between 65 and 80 years old with COVID-19, enrolled during active disease. This CDR3 is CASSYGDRGLAFF. CDR3 sequence (DNA): TGTGCCAGCAGTTACGGTGACAGGGGCTTGGCTTTCTTT.